This T cell receptor beta chain emerged from a study of blood T cell repertoires in COVID-19. Overall study: Acute-phase and convalescent COVID-19 samples originated in the United States, Italy and Spain.

The germline V gene has CDR1 SGHKS and CDR2 YYEKEE (reference sequence). The trim removed 0 bases at V and 5 bases at J, leaving 4 bases unmatched. The CDR3 spans 15 residues. Measured with immunoSEQ multiplex PCR; TCRdb has only the in-frame clones, and not every one. Of tens of thousands of clones listed, roughly 85% were seen once; the top ten hold just under 2%. This sequence originates from a man aged 25-40 years with acute or convalescent COVID-19. The chain employs TRBV5-5 and TRBJ2-1, with 8 positions matching TRBD1. The sequenced material came from peripheral blood. CDR3 in DNA: TGTGCCAGCAGCTTGGACGGACAGGGTAACAATGAGCAGTTCTTC. Translation: CASSLDGQGNNEQFF.